Below, 4 T cell receptor beta chains from the same sample are listed, as sequenced in a study of long-term antiretroviral therapy in people with HIV. Running of the v3.0 immunoSEQ assay took place at survey level. The repertoire was sequenced with immunoSEQ multiplex PCR; TCRdb's copy has only in-frame clones and lacks some. The table has tens of thousands of clones, approximately 86% seen once. The source material was unsorted PBMCs, sampled just before starting antiretroviral therapy. These receptors all stem from a woman aged 18-29 years with HIV.

The chain carries TRBV4-3 and TRBJ1-6; D gene uncertain. Germline CDR1 reads LGHNA; CDR2 reads YSLEER. Trimming shortened V by 0 bases and J by 11 bases, and 5 bases separated the two germline ends. CDR3 length: 12 amino acids. CDR3 in DNA: TGCGCCAGCAGCCAAGAGAATGCACCCCTCCACTTT. Protein sequence: CASSQENAPLHF.

The chain is built from TRBV28 and TRBJ2-7, with D uncertain. Per the germline V gene, CDR1 is MDHEN and CDR2 is SYDVKM. The length of the CDR3 is 10 residues. Trimming took off 7 bases at V and 5 bases at J, with 6 bases between the two ends. The CDR3 is CASIWNEQYF. In DNA, the CDR3 is TGTGCCAGCATTTGGAACGAGCAGTACTTC.

V is TRBV7-6 and J is TRBJ2-2; D gene uncertain. With 7 bases removed from V and 6 bases from J, the gap between germline ends came to 18 bases. Germline V gene lookup returns CDR1 SGHVS and CDR2 FNYEAQ. The CDR3 runs 15 residues. The CDR3 nucleotides are TGTGCCAGCACCCTGGACGCGGCAATCGCCGGGGAGCTGTTTTTT. Translation: CASTLDAAIAGELFF.

The chain is built from TRBV19 and TRBJ1-2, with 7 bases fitting TRBD1. This CDR3 spans 15 amino acids. In germline, CDR1 is LNHDA, CDR2 SQIVND (reference sequence). The CDR3 DNA reads as TGTGCTACCAGTACGACAGGACAGGTATACTATGGCTACACCTTC. It codes for CATSTTGQVYYGYTF.